These 25 T cell receptor beta chains originate from one sample sequenced in a study of CD4 T cells in relation to SARS-CoV-2 and coronaviruses. The protocol was immunoSEQ multiplex PCR, while the TCRdb copy is restricted to in-frame clones and leaves out a portion. This table holds about 36,000 clones, over 70% found once. Their cognate antigens are unknown. Sequencing was performed on memory CD4+ T cells from PBMCs, cultured in vitro. The receptors were sampled from an adult with COVID-19.

The chain joins TRBV18 to TRBJ2-1, with 7 bases fitting TRBD2. Losses at the gene ends were 5 bases for V and 9 bases for J; bases not matched to a gene: 10. Germline V gene sequence: CDR1 KGHSH, CDR2 LQKENI. The CDR3 is made up of 14 amino acids. CDR3 DNA: TGTGCCAGCTCAGCCAACGCCGTAGCGGGTGAGCAGTTCTTC. Translating it yields CASSANAVAGEQFF.

This chain uses TRBV5-4 with TRBJ2-3, with D maybe TRBD2 (5 bases). The ends were cut back, 5 bases at V and 0 bases at J, with 16 bases in the middle. Germline CDR1 and CDR2: SGHNT and YYREEE (reference sequence). This CDR3 contains 16 residues. The DNA of the CDR3 is TGTGCCAGCAGTCCAACGAGCTGGACTAGCACAGATACGCAGTATTTT. Its protein product is CASSPTSWTSTDTQYF. Looking up the rest from reference TRBV5-4 and TRBJ2-3 gives the full variable domain: ETGVTQSPTHLIKTRGQQVTLRCSSQSGHNTVSWYQQALGQGPQFIFQYYREEENGRGNFPPRFSGLQFPNYSSELNVNALELDDSALYLCASSPTSWTSTDTQYFGPGTRLTVL.

This clone has more than one count but fewer than ten. For the CDR3, the DNA is TGTGCCAGCAGTGGTGGGGGACAGGGCAACGAGCAGTACTTC. This gives the protein CASSGGGQGNEQYF. V usage is TRBV7-9 and J usage is TRBJ2-7; 9 nucleotides agree with TRBD1. Germline assignment: CDR1 SEHNR and CDR2 FQNEAQ (reference sequence). The CDR3 is 14 residues long. Losses at the gene ends were 6 bases for V and 5 bases for J; bases not matched to a gene: 8. The entire variable domain, with the rest obtained from reference TRBV7-9 and TRBJ2-7, is as follows: DTGVSQNPRHKITKRGQNVTFRCDPISEHNRLYWYRQTLGQGPEFLTYFQNEAQLEKSRLLSDRFSAERPKGSFSTLEIQRTEQGDSAMYLCASSGGGQGNEQYFGPGTRLTVT.

The V call is TRBV18, the J call TRBJ2-2; 7 nucleotides align to TRBD1. This CDR3 region has 16 residues. With 0 bases clipped from V and 2 bases from J, the junction kept 3 bases outside the gene matches. Germline CDR1 is KGHSH and CDR2 is LQKENI. DNA of the CDR3: TGTGCCAGCTCACCACCTGGGACAGTTAACACCGGGGAGCTGTTTTTT. Amino acids: CASSPPGTVNTGELFF.

This chain joins TRBV27 and TRBJ2-5; 8 bases fit TRBD2. This CDR3 spans 15 amino acids. Per the germline V gene, CDR1 is MNHEY and CDR2 is SMNVEV (reference sequence). Losses at the gene ends were 8 bases for V and 9 bases for J; bases not matched to a gene: 17. CDR3 DNA sequence: TGTGCCAGCGGTAAAGCGGGAGACTACTCCCCGGCCCAGTACTTC. Translated, it gives CASGKAGDYSPAQYF.

In its sample, this clone was seen a few times. The chain employs TRBV19 and TRBJ2-1; 7 bases agree with TRBD2. Germline lookup yields CDR1 LNHDA and CDR2 SQIVND (reference sequence). The length of the CDR3 is 14 residues. The junction had 3 bases not matched to a gene; V was cut back by 6 bases and J by 1 base. The CDR3 region has the DNA TGTGCCAGTAGACCGGGACTATCCTACAATGAGCAGTTCTTC. Amino acids: CASRPGLSYNEQFF.

The V gene is TRBV7-2, the J gene TRBJ2-2; D call uncertain. V was clipped by 6 bases and J by 4 bases, with 15 bases between them. The CDR3 has 15 residues. CDR1 and CDR2 (germline): SGHTA, FQGNSA. The CDR3 loop reads CASRPNRQVTGELFF. CDR3 in DNA: TGTGCCAGCAGACCCAACCGGCAGGTCACCGGGGAGCTGTTTTTT.

J is TRBJ2-3 and V is TRBV6-2 or TRBV6-3; the match to TRBD1 covers 7 bases. The germline CDR1 and CDR2 sequences are MNHEY and SVGEGT. Unmatched junction bases numbered 2, after V lost 2 bases and J lost 3 bases. There are 14 residues in the CDR3. The CDR3 DNA sequence: TGTGCCAGCAGTTACCGACAGGGAACAGATACGCAGTATTTT. Its translation is CASSYRQGTDTQYF.

The V and J genes are TRBV18 and TRBJ1-1; perhaps TRBD1 as D (6 bases). The CDR3 has 15 amino acids. The V gene's germline CDR1 is KGHSH and CDR2 LQKENI. V was shortened by 2 bases and J by 6 bases, with 16 bases between the two germline ends. The CDR3: CASSPTRGGRPEAFF. CDR3 DNA: TGTGCCAGCTCACCAACCAGGGGCGGCCGGCCTGAAGCTTTCTTT.

This sequence joins TRBV5-4 and TRBJ2-7; the D is unclear. This CDR3 has 14 residues. CDR1 SGHNT and CDR2 YYREEE come from the germline V gene (reference sequence). Between the trimmed V and J ends, which lost 4 bases and 3 bases, there was a span of 14 bases. CDR3 amino acids: CASSPGDSYYEQYF. The DNA for the CDR3 is TGTGCCAGCAGCCCGGGCGATTCTTACTACGAGCAGTACTTC.

This sequence joins TRBV18 and TRBJ2-7; 10 positions match TRBD1. The CDR3 spans 15 residues. Germline V gene lookup returns CDR1 KGHSH and CDR2 LQKENI. The V segment lost 0 bases and the J segment 2 bases; nucleotides outside the gene matches: 1. The CDR3 reads CASSPPGQGPYEQYF. The CDR3 DNA sequence: TGTGCCAGCTCACCACCGGGACAGGGGCCCTACGAGCAGTACTTC.

The chain combines TRBV11-2 with TRBJ1-5; D is perhaps TRBD1 (6 bases). This CDR3 region has 12 residues. Trimming removed 1 base at V and 14 bases at J, with 12 bases between. Germline V lookup: CDR1 SGHAT, CDR2 FQNNGV. The CDR3 reads CASSLGGGKEHF. The CDR3 nucleotides are TGTGCCAGCAGCTTAGGAGGGGGGAAGGAGCATTTT.

This clone was seen more than once but under ten times. The chain carries TRBV7-2 and TRBJ1-1, with TRBD1 as a possible D gene (5 bases). Looked up from germline, CDR1 is SGHTA and CDR2 is FQGNSA. CDR3 size: 13 residues. V gave up 5 bases and J gave up 1 base, with 8 bases separating them. The CDR3 DNA reads TGTGCCAGCAGCAGGGACCCGAACACTGAAGCTTTCTTT. Protein sequence: CASSRDPNTEAFF.

The chain employs TRBV3-1 (or the pseudogene TRBV3-2) and TRBJ1-5; a weak D match, TRBD1 (5 bases). The ends were cut back, 6 bases at V and 9 bases at J, with 24 bases in the middle. Looked up from germline, CDR1 is LGHDT and CDR2 is YNNKEL (reference sequence). The CDR3 runs 16 residues. CDR3 bases: TGTGCCAGCAGTCTCGGAAGTCAGACGGGGGGTGGGCCCCAGCATTTT. Its protein product is CASSLGSQTGGGPQHF.

J is TRBJ1-2 and V is TRBV5-1; D not certain. The CDR3 spans 17 residues. V was cut by 4 bases and J by 4 bases, with 23 bases left in between. Germline lookup yields CDR1 SGHRS and CDR2 YFSETQ. The CDR3 loop reads CASSPEMRVAPFYGYTF. The CDR3 DNA reads as TGCGCCAGCAGCCCGGAGATGAGGGTCGCCCCTTTCTATGGCTACACCTTC. The whole variable domain, filled in from reference TRBV5-1 and TRBJ1-2, reads KAGVTQTPRYLIKTRGQQVTLSCSPISGHRSVSWYQQTPGQGLQFLFEYFSETQRNKGNFPGRFSGRQFSNSRSEMNVSTLELGDSALYLCASSPEMRVAPFYGYTFGSGTRLTVV.

This chain links TRBV20-1 with TRBJ1-5, with TRBD1 matching over 9 bases. The CDR3 is made up of 17 amino acids. The J segment lost 0 bases and the V segment lost 3 bases, leaving 9 bases of the junction unmatched. The germline CDR1 and CDR2 sequences are DFQATT and SNEGSKA (reference sequence). The CDR3 sequence: CSASPGQGILSNQPQHF. The CDR3, as DNA: TGCAGTGCTAGTCCGGGACAGGGAATACTTAGCAATCAGCCCCAGCATTTT.

The genes are TRBV6-5 and TRBJ1-1; D might be TRBD1 (5 bases). From germline, CDR1 is MNHEY and CDR2 SVGAGI. This CDR3 spans 13 amino acids. The V and J ends lost 4 bases and 2 bases respectively, with 8 bases between them. In DNA form, the CDR3 reads TGTGCCAGCAGTTTCCAGGGAAACACTGAAGCTTTCTTT. This gives the protein CASSFQGNTEAFF.

This clone turned up a few times. The chain has TRBV3-1 (or the pseudogene TRBV3-2) and TRBJ2-7; D is undetermined. The CDR3 extends over 11 amino acids. V lost 3 bases and J lost 7, with 7 bases in between. Germline CDR1 and CDR2: LGHDT and YNNKEL (reference sequence). Here the CDR3 DNA reads TGTGCCAGCAGCCACGATTGGGAGCAGTACTTC. Protein product: CASSHDWEQYF.

This clone has just a few counts. The gene calls are TRBV4-1 and TRBJ1-3; no definite D call. Germline CDR1 is MGHRA and CDR2 is YSYEKL. Trimming pared 9 bases from V and 0 bases from J, leaving 15 bases between. The CDR3 is made up of 15 amino acids. CDR3 residues: CASTLRFGSGNTIYF. The CDR3 DNA reads TGCGCCAGTACCCTCAGGTTCGGCTCTGGAAACACCATATATTTT.

V gene TRBV4-1 combines with J gene TRBJ2-2, with 12 bases lining up with TRBD2. The CDR3 loop spans 16 amino acids. V was clipped by 3 bases and J by 5 bases; unmatched bases: 4. The germline V gene has CDR1 MGHRA and CDR2 YSYEKL. In DNA, the CDR3 is TGCGCCAGCAGCCACCTACTAGCGGGAGGAACCGGGGAGCTGTTTTTT. Its translation is CASSHLLAGGTGELFF.

This chain connects TRBV7-9 to TRBJ1-5; no firm D call. Germline V lookup: CDR1 SEHNR, CDR2 FQNEAQ (reference sequence). CDR3 length equals 13 residues. The V end was cut by 1 base, the J end by 6 bases, with 7 bases between. The CDR3 nucleotides read TGTGCCAGCAGCTTAGGGATAGGTCAGCCCCAGCATTTT. Translating gives CASSLGIGQPQHF.

There are a few counts of this clone. The V call is TRBV7-9, the J call TRBJ2-5; D could derive from TRBD1 or TRBD2 (5 bases each). Germline lookup yields CDR1 SEHNR and CDR2 FQNEAQ (reference sequence). V lost 4 bases and J lost 0, with 12 bases in between. The CDR3 spans 15 residues. CDR3 in amino acids: CASSSRDGHQETQYF. DNA of the CDR3: TGTGCCAGCAGCTCCCGGGACGGTCACCAAGAGACCCAGTACTTC.

In its sample, this clone was seen a few times. The chain employs TRBV14 and TRBJ2-4; D might be TRBD1 (6 bases). Trimming removed 1 base from V and 0 bases from J, with 7 bases in between. CDR3 length: 15 amino acids. CDR1 and CDR2 from the germline V gene are SGHDN and FVKESK. In nucleotides, the CDR3 is TGTGCCAGCAGCCAAGGAGGGGGAGCCAAAAACATTCAGTACTTC. Its translation is CASSQGGGAKNIQYF.

The chain carries TRBV19 and TRBJ2-5, with no clear D. The germline V gene encodes CDR1 LNHDA and CDR2 SQIVND (reference sequence). The V gene lost 0 bases and the J gene lost 4 bases, with 0 bases spanning the gap. This CDR3 region has 11 residues. The CDR3 coding sequence is TGTGCCAGTAGTATAGAAGAGACCCAGTACTTC. It yields the protein CASSIEETQYF.

The chain employs TRBV27 and TRBJ2-1; 9 nucleotides align to TRBD1. The V gene end was trimmed by 6 bases and the J gene end by 0 bases; junction bases not matched to a gene: 3. The CDR3 totals 15 residues. Germline CDR1 and CDR2: MNHEY and SMNVEV (reference sequence). The CDR3 region has the DNA TGTGCCAGCAGACCGGGACAGGGCTCCTACAATGAGCAGTTCTTC. Its protein is CASRPGQGSYNEQFF.